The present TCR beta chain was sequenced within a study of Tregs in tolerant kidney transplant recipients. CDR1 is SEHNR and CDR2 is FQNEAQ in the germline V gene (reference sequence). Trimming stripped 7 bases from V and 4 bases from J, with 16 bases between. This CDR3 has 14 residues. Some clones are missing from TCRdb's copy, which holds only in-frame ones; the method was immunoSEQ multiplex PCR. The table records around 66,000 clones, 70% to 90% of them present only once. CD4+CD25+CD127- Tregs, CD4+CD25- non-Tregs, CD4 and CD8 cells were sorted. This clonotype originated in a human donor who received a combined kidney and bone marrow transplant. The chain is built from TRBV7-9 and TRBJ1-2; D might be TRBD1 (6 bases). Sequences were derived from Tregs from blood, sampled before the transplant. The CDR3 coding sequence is TGTGCCAGCACCCTCGGGCAGGGGCGCTATGGCTACACCTTC. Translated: CASTLGQGRYGYTF.